What follows describes a single T cell receptor beta chain. Using immunoSEQ multiplex PCR, the repertoire was profiled, and TCRdb retains in-frame clones only, with some absent. This sample yields hundreds of thousands of clones, of which around 87% are seen a single time; more than 0.009% belongs to the top ten. The CDR3 is 17 residues long. V was pared by 5 bases and J by 5 bases, with 13 bases of the junction left unmatched. In germline, CDR1 is SEHNR, CDR2 FQNEAQ (reference sequence). The record originates from a study of shared T cell receptors in the human thymus. This sample was also put to use in a study of human thymus T cells. That source adds: Finnish infants who were healthy and having corrective surgery for congenital heart defects made up the donors. Thymic material originated from resections removed in the course of corrective heart surgery. The authors found apparently biased V and J gene usage in thymic and blood repertoires. In unrelated individuals, thymic repertoires overlapped highly, according to related research.

Sequenced input: thymocytes. The origin of this receptor is a boy less than two years old with a congenital heart defect. The chain has TRBV7-9 and TRBJ2-2, with 8 bases aligning to TRBD2. CDR3 DNA: TGTGCCAGCAGCCCAGGCCCCGGGAGGGCCAGGACCGGGGAGCTGTTTTTT. Amino acid sequence: CASSPGPGRARTGELFF.